This passage covers 17 T cell receptor beta chains from one sample sequenced in a study of spatial heterogeneity in lung cancer. Described time point: sample taken at primary tumor resection. From the 5' RACE reads, TCRdb called clonotypes with MiXCR, one entry per CDR3 protein. The data hold tens of thousands of distinct CDR3 sequences, with 6.3% observed a single time. Sample: PBMCs, taken at surgery. These receptors originate from a female donor with early-stage non-small cell lung cancer.

This clonotype showed up many times. The chain links TRBV5-1 to TRBJ2-3; perhaps TRBD2 as D (5 bases). Germline V gene sequence: CDR1 SGHRS, CDR2 YFSETQ. Trimming pared 4 bases from V and 1 base from J, leaving 13 bases between. The CDR3 is 15 residues long. CDR3 loop: CASSGESPRTDTQYF. CDR3 nucleotides: TGCGCCAGCAGCGGGGAGTCTCCTCGCACAGATACGCAGTATTTT.

V and J are TRBV5-5 and TRBJ1-1; tentative D call: TRBD1 (6 bases). Trimming left V 4 bases short and J 11 bases short, with 15 bases between. Germline loops: CDR1 SGHKS, CDR2 YYEKEE (reference sequence). CDR3 length: 12 amino acids. CDR3 in amino acids: CASSRGQYGAFF. The CDR3 DNA reads TGTGCCAGCAGCCGTGGACAGTATGGGGCTTTCTTT.

This clonotype has a count of ten or more. The J gene is TRBJ1-1, the V gene TRBV25-1; D is uncertain. With 4 bases removed from V and 7 bases from J, the gap between germline ends came to 7 bases. Germline values: CDR1 MGHDK, CDR2 SYGVNS. The length of the CDR3 is 11 residues. The CDR3 bases are TGTGCCAGCAGTGTAGGTCTTGAAGCTTTCTTT. Translated: CASSVGLEAFF.

This clonotype was seen a few times. The chain couples TRBV11-3 to TRBJ2-2, with D possibly matching TRBD1 (5 bases). The CDR3 loop spans 14 amino acids. CDR1 SGHNT and CDR2 YENEEA come from the germline V gene. Trimming removed 1 base at V and 4 bases at J, with 7 bases between. The CDR3 loop reads CASSLGRATGELFF. Written as DNA, the CDR3 is TGTGCCAGCAGCTTAGGCAGGGCCACCGGGGAGCTGTTTTTT.

The sample holds many counts of this clonotype. The rearrangement links TRBV6-1 to TRBJ1-5, with 10 bases identical to TRBD1. Per germline, CDR1 MNHNS and CDR2 SASEGT. The CDR3 extends over 16 amino acids. J gave up 2 bases and V 3 bases, and 4 bases lay outside the gene matches. CDR3 amino acids: CASSEPGTGGNQPQHF. CDR3 DNA sequence: TGTGCCAGCAGTGAGCCCGGGACAGGGGGCAATCAGCCCCAGCATTTT.

There are many counts of this clonotype. The V gene is TRBV7-2, the J gene TRBJ2-3, with 11 bases fitting TRBD1. V dropped 4 bases and J dropped 4; count of bases not matched to a gene: 4. Looked up from germline, CDR1 is SGHTA and CDR2 is FQGNSA. The CDR3 sequence is 15 residues long. CDR3: CASSWTGGNADTQYF. DNA of the CDR3: TGTGCCAGCAGCTGGACAGGGGGCAACGCAGATACGCAGTATTTT. Together with reference TRBV7-2 and TRBJ2-3, the CDR3 gives the full variable domain: GAGVSQSPSNKVTEKGKDVELRCDPISGHTALYWYRQSLGQGLEFLIYFQGNSAPDKSGLPSDRFSAERTGGSVSTLTIQRTQQEDSAVYLCASSWTGGNADTQYFGPGTRLTVL.

This clonotype came up a few times. This CDR3 reads CASSSTGQDNSPLHF. The CDR3 bases are TGTGCCAGCAGTTCGACAGGGCAAGATAATTCACCCCTCCACTTT. The V call is TRBV6-6, the J call TRBJ1-6; 7 nucleotides match TRBD1. CDR1 MNHNY and CDR2 SVGAGI come from the germline V gene (reference sequence). The CDR3 has 15 residues. J was trimmed by 5 bases and V by 4 bases; bases with no gene match: 5.

This clonotype has at least ten counts. The chain is built from TRBV7-3 and TRBJ1-3, with no clear D. Deletions cut 5 bases from V and 0 bases from J, with 8 bases between. Germline V CDR1 and CDR2: SGHTA, FQGTGA. This CDR3 is 14 amino acids long. The CDR3 DNA sequence: TGTGCCAGCAGCGAGACGAACTCTGGAAACACCATATATTTT. Its protein is CASSETNSGNTIYF.

This clonotype has a count of ten or more. One junction end does not reproduce the germline sequence, and a read error may be involved. The chain links TRBV2 to TRBJ2-7, with 7 bases aligning to TRBD1. Germline V gives CDR1 SNHLY, CDR2 FYNNEI. This CDR3 comprises 14 residues. CDR3 protein: CASSEGGQPYEQYF. For the CDR3, the DNA is TGTGCCAGCAGCGAAGGGGGACAGCCCTACGAGCAGTACTTC.

The chain has TRBV20-1 and TRBJ2-1; 7 bases are a match to TRBD2. The CDR3 is 14 amino acids. Unmatched junction bases numbered 8, after V lost 6 bases and J lost 3 bases. In germline, CDR1 is DFQATT, CDR2 SNEGSKA (reference sequence). CDR3 residues: CSAVSASGYNEQFF. CDR3 coding DNA: TGCAGTGCAGTTTCGGCTAGCGGCTACAATGAGCAGTTCTTC.

There are many counts of this clonotype. The V gene is TRBV6-4, the J gene TRBJ2-1; D is unclear. V was trimmed by 4 bases and J by 4 bases, leaving 8 bases between them. The CDR3 has 13 residues. The germline V gene has CDR1 MRHNA and CDR2 SNTAGT. Here the CDR3 DNA reads TGTGCCAGCAGTGTTCAGGAATACAATGAGCAGTTCTTC. Residues: CASSVQEYNEQFF.

The rearrangement links TRBV7-2 to TRBJ2-2; 8 positions match TRBD1. This CDR3 region has 15 residues. Germline values: CDR1 SGHTA, CDR2 FQGNSA. V lost 5 bases to trimming and J lost 7 bases; unmatched junction nucleotides: 9. This CDR3 is CASSQLDRAGGELFF. Here the CDR3 DNA reads TGTGCCAGCAGCCAGCTGGACAGGGCTGGCGGGGAGCTGTTTTTT.

This clonotype was found a few times. The chain is built from TRBV5-1 and TRBJ2-7, with TRBD2 matching over 11 bases. Losses at the gene ends were 0 bases for V and 0 bases for J; bases not matched to a gene: 5. This CDR3 region has 17 residues. Germline values: CDR1 SGHRS, CDR2 YFSETQ. Here the CDR3 DNA reads TGCGCCAGCAGCTTGGGCCTAGCGGGAGGTGCCTCCTACGAGCAGTACTTC. This sequence encodes CASSLGLAGGASYEQYF.

The rearrangement links TRBV6-5 to TRBJ1-1, with TRBD1 as a possible D gene (6 bases). Trimming left V 0 bases short and J 10 bases short, with 12 bases between. Germline values: CDR1 MNHEY, CDR2 SVGAGI. The CDR3 covers 13 residues. Here the CDR3 DNA reads TGTGCCAGCAGTTACTCGGCAGGGGACGGAGCTTTCTTT. This translates into CASSYSAGDGAFF.

CDR3 sequence (DNA): TGTGCCAGCAGTGTAGCGGGAACGGATTCCGAGCAGTACTTC. It encodes CASSVAGTDSEQYF. The V call is TRBV2, the J call TRBJ2-7, with 8 nucleotides matching TRBD2. Germline values: CDR1 SNHLY, CDR2 FYNNEI. The junction had 8 bases not matched to a gene; V was cut back by 4 bases and J by 6 bases. This CDR3 is built from 14 residues.

This clonotype was counted at least ten times. The CDR3 sequence: CSAYAIDPNEQFF. The DNA for the CDR3 is TGCAGTGCTTATGCTATAGACCCAAATGAGCAGTTCTTC. The chain recombines TRBV20-1 with TRBJ2-1; D is unclear. Germline-derived CDR1 and CDR2 are DFQATT and SNEGSKA (reference sequence). CDR3 length equals 13 residues. V dropped 5 bases and J dropped 7 bases, with 15 bases sitting between them.

This clonotype appeared many times. The gene calls are TRBV7-9 and TRBJ1-2; 11 bases align to TRBD1. CDR3 length equals 15 residues. V was pared by 5 bases and J by 8 bases, with 10 bases of the junction left unmatched. Germline CDR1 SEHNR, CDR2 FQNEAQ (reference sequence). The CDR3 region has the DNA TGTGCCAGCAGCCCCCCCGGACAGGGGGCGGTGGGCTACACCTTC. This translates into CASSPPGQGAVGYTF.